The 20 T cell receptor beta chains in this list originate from one sample, sequenced in a study of T cells in localized non-small cell lung cancer. Clones were sequenced by immunoSEQ multiplex PCR, and TCRdb holds only the in-frame ones, with some missing. Of around 96,000 clones listed, approximately 90% are singletons. The input for sequencing was PBMCs, taken before any cancer treatment. The receptors were gathered from a woman aged 35 to 70 with stage II squamous cell lung carcinoma.

This chain connects TRBV7-9 to TRBJ1-1; D is perhaps TRBD1 (6 bases). This CDR3 is 12 amino acids long. In germline, CDR1 is SEHNR, CDR2 FQNEAQ (reference sequence). Trimming pared 5 bases from V and 3 bases from J, leaving 7 bases between. The CDR3 is CASSKGDTEAFF. The CDR3 DNA sequence: TGTGCCAGCAGCAAGGGGGACACTGAAGCTTTCTTT. The whole variable domain, filled in from reference TRBV7-9 and TRBJ1-1, reads DTGVSQNPRHKITKRGQNVTFRCDPISEHNRLYWYRQTLGQGPEFLTYFQNEAQLEKSRLLSDRFSAERPKGSFSTLEIQRTEQGDSAMYLCASSKGDTEAFFGQGTRLTVV.

The chain uses TRBV7-2 and TRBJ2-2; D possibly corresponds to TRBD2 (6 bases). Germline V lookup: CDR1 SGHTA, CDR2 FQGNSA. Between the trimmed V and J ends, which lost 2 bases and 4 bases, there was a span of 20 bases. This CDR3 contains 18 residues. CDR3 in amino acids: CASSLIAWTRRGTGELFF. In DNA, the CDR3 is TGTGCCAGCAGCTTAATTGCCTGGACCCGGAGGGGCACCGGGGAGCTGTTTTTT.

This chain connects TRBV27 to TRBJ1-3, with a weak D call TRBD1 (5 bases). V shed 2 bases and J shed 0 bases, with 14 bases lying between them. From germline, CDR1 is MNHEY and CDR2 SMNVEV (reference sequence). The length of the CDR3 is 17 residues. This CDR3 is CASSLRPTGDSGNTIYF. The CDR3 DNA follows: TGTGCCAGCAGTTTAAGACCCACAGGCGACTCTGGAAACACCATATATTTT.

V usage is TRBV9 and J usage is TRBJ2-5; TRBD2 matches 10 bases. Per the germline V gene, CDR1 is SGDLS and CDR2 is YYNGEE. This CDR3 has 15 amino acids. With 3 bases clipped from V and 6 bases from J, the junction kept 8 bases outside the gene matches. CDR3 in amino acids: CASSDGLAGVKTQYF. In DNA, the CDR3 is TGTGCCAGCAGCGACGGGCTAGCGGGGGTTAAGACCCAGTACTTC.

This clone has only a few counts. The rearrangement links TRBV5-4 to TRBJ2-3, with 12 bases identical to TRBD2. The CDR3 spans 17 residues. The V gene's germline CDR1 is SGHNT and CDR2 YYREEE (reference sequence). V lost 4 bases, J lost 2 bases, and 8 bases stayed unmatched. The CDR3 nucleotides are TGTGCCAGCAGCCAAGGACTAGCGGGAATCAACACAGATACGCAGTATTTT. Its translation is CASSQGLAGINTDTQYF.

This chain uses TRBV11-1 with TRBJ2-3; perhaps TRBD2 as D (5 bases). Germline assignment: CDR1 SGHAT and CDR2 FQDESV (reference sequence). The ends were cut back, 5 bases at V and 0 bases at J, with 9 bases in the middle. CDR3 size: 14 residues. The CDR3 sequence: CASSPWTSTDTQYF. CDR3 sequence (DNA): TGTGCCAGCAGCCCATGGACTAGCACAGATACGCAGTATTTT.

This clone occurred a few times. The rearrangement links TRBV7-6 to TRBJ2-1; D perhaps matches TRBD2 (5 bases). The CDR3 covers 15 residues. Looked up from germline, CDR1 is SGHVS and CDR2 is FNYEAQ. V was pared by 5 bases and J by 4 bases, with 15 bases between. CDR3 in DNA: TGTGCCAGCAGCCCGGGGATGGTGGGGTACAATGAGCAGTTCTTC. Its translation is CASSPGMVGYNEQFF.

This clone was counted a single time. The J gene is TRBJ1-1, the V gene TRBV11-2; possible D gene TRBD1, 5 bases. Looked up from germline, CDR1 is SGHAT and CDR2 is FQNNGV. The CDR3 covers 13 residues. V was cut by 5 bases and J by 3 bases, with 10 bases left in between. The CDR3 region has the DNA TGTGCCAGCAGCCCTGCCAGGGACACTGAAGCTTTCTTT. Its translation is CASSPARDTEAFF. The full variable domain, rest sourced from reference TRBV11-2 and TRBJ1-1, is EAGVAQSPRYKIIEKRQSVAFWCNPISGHATLYWYQQILGQGPKLLIQFQNNGVVDDSQLPKDRFSAERLKGVDSTLKIQPAKLEDSAVYLCASSPARDTEAFFGQGTRLTVV.

The chain recombines TRBV5-1 with TRBJ2-5; TRBD2 matches 13 bases. The CDR3 has 16 amino acids. CDR1 is SGHRS and CDR2 is YFSETQ in the germline V gene. The V segment lost 3 bases and the J segment 4 bases; nucleotides outside the gene matches: 6. CDR3 residues: CASSSTRTSGGETQYF. CDR3 bases: TGCGCCAGCAGCTCCACCCGGACTAGCGGGGGAGAGACCCAGTACTTC.

The chain combines TRBV28 with TRBJ1-2; D not certain. This CDR3 spans 14 amino acids. Trimming removed 2 bases at V and 7 bases at J, with 14 bases between. Germline CDR1 reads MDHEN; CDR2 reads SYDVKM. CDR3 bases: TGTGCCAGCAGTTTAATGGTCGGGGTTGGTGGCTACACCTTC. It is translated as CASSLMVGVGGYTF.

The chain uses TRBV6-5 and TRBJ1-5, with a possible D match to TRBD1 (5 bases). The CDR3 spans 14 residues. Trimming shortened V by 5 bases and J by 3 bases, and 11 bases separated the two germline ends. From germline, CDR1 is MNHEY and CDR2 SVGAGI. Written as DNA, the CDR3 is TGTGCCAGCAGTCGAAAGGGGTACAATCAGCCCCAGCATTTT. Encoded protein: CASSRKGYNQPQHF.

The chain couples TRBV29-1 to TRBJ2-7; 9 bases are a match to TRBD2. The trim removed 1 base at V and 2 bases at J, leaving 0 bases unmatched. The CDR3 length is 13 residues. Germline CDR1 SQVTM, CDR2 ANQGSEA. CDR3: CSVEGTSAYEQYF. The CDR3 DNA is TGCAGCGTTGAAGGGACTAGCGCCTACGAGCAGTACTTC.

The chain has TRBV19 and TRBJ1-5; 10 bases match TRBD1. The CDR3 contains 13 residues. Germline CDR1 reads LNHDA; CDR2 reads SQIVND (reference sequence). Germline trimming cut 9 bases from V and 4 bases from J; bases unmatched to any gene: 3. The CDR3: CASWTGGNQPQHF. The CDR3 nucleotides are TGTGCCAGCTGGACAGGGGGGAATCAGCCCCAGCATTTT.

CDR3 protein: CASSLGWQDYNSPLHF. DNA for the CDR3: TGTGCCAGCAGCTTGGGATGGCAGGACTATAATTCACCCCTCCACTTT. V is TRBV5-6 and J is TRBJ1-6; D is unresolved. Germline CDR1 and CDR2: SGHDT and YYEEEE. V dropped 0 bases and J dropped 3 bases, with 10 bases sitting between them. The length of the CDR3 is 16 residues.

V and J are TRBV2 and TRBJ2-3; 14 nucleotides align to TRBD2. The germline V gene has CDR1 SNHLY and CDR2 FYNNEI. The CDR3 is 17 amino acids. V trimming: 2 bases; J trimming: 6 bases; junction bases outside the gene matches: 7. The CDR3 nucleotides are TGTGCCAGCAGTGAAAGGGTCTGGACTAGCGGGAGGGATACGCAGTATTTT. Amino acid sequence: CASSERVWTSGRDTQYF. The full variable domain, completed using reference TRBV2 and TRBJ2-3, is EPEVTQTPSHQVTQMGQEVILRCVPISNHLYFYWYRQILGQKVEFLVSFYNNEISEKSEIFDDQFSVERPDGSNFTLKIRSTKLEDSAMYFCASSERVWTSGRDTQYFGPGTRLTVL.

The chain is built from TRBV19 and TRBJ1-3; tentatively, D is TRBD1 (6 bases). V dropped 5 bases and J dropped 4 bases, with 9 bases sitting between them. Germline loops: CDR1 LNHDA, CDR2 SQIVND (reference sequence). This CDR3 comprises 13 residues. The CDR3 protein is CASSVDRGNTIYF. CDR3 bases: TGTGCCAGTAGTGTGGACAGAGGAAACACCATATATTTT.

With respect to this clone: One end of the junction is discordant with germline, which a read error may explain. V and J are TRBV7-7 and TRBJ2-1, with D uncertain. The CDR3 spans 14 residues. Germline V gene data show CDR1 as SSHAT and CDR2 as FNYEAQ (reference sequence). The CDR3 reads CASSLSPNTGEQFF. CDR3 in DNA: TGTGCTAGCAGCTTATCCCCGAACACGGGTGAGCAGTTCTTC.

With regard to this clone: At the DNA level, this CDR3 is encoded by other sequences in the same sample as well. CDR3 residues: CASSPGQGYGYTF. The CDR3 bases are TGTGCCAGCTCACCAGGGCAGGGATATGGCTACACCTTC. J is TRBJ1-2 and V is TRBV18; TRBD1 is a possible D gene (5 bases). Per germline, CDR1 KGHSH and CDR2 LQKENI. This CDR3 region has 13 residues. V was pared by 2 bases and J by 5 bases, with 9 bases between.

V and J are TRBV10-3 and TRBJ1-2; D might be TRBD1 (5 bases). V was clipped by 2 bases and J by 0 bases, with 7 bases between them. The CDR3 has 14 amino acids. The germline CDR1 and CDR2 sequences are ENHRY and SYGVKD. The CDR3 here is CAISEGGSNYGYTF. CDR3 DNA: TGTGCCATCAGTGAGGGGGGGTCTAACTATGGCTACACCTTC.

This rearrangement joins TRBV6-1 to TRBJ2-5; possible D gene TRBD2, 5 bases. Germline loops: CDR1 MNHNS, CDR2 SASEGT. CDR3 size: 12 residues. V was pared by 7 bases and J by 5 bases, with 11 bases between. This CDR3 is CASTGSAETQYF. The CDR3 DNA follows: TGTGCCAGCACGGGATCGGCGGAGACCCAGTACTTC.